Shown below are 27 T cell receptor beta chains from a single sample sequenced in a study of blood T cells in healthy people across ages. A second PCR of roughly 7 to 11 cycles used a sample-barcoded 5' primer and a J-beta primer mix. MiXCR, applied by TCRdb to the 5' RACE reads, yields one record per CDR3 protein. The table lists some 1.7 million distinct CDR3 sequences, 25% to 30% of them singletons, with about 8% in the top ten. Material: blood. The source of these receptors is a woman aged 25 to 45 in good health.

V and J are TRBV11-2 and TRBJ2-5; the D is unclear. The germline V and J ends were trimmed by 0 bases and 11 bases, with 19 bases remaining between them. Germline CDR1 reads SGHAT; CDR2 reads FQNNGV. The CDR3 spans 15 residues. The CDR3 loop reads CASSLDPAGYNEQYF. Here the CDR3 DNA reads TGTGCCAGCAGCTTAGATCCGGCAGGCTACAATGAGCAGTACTTC.

CDR3 protein: CATSSRGADTQYF. CDR3 DNA sequence: TGTGCCACCAGTTCCAGGGGGGCAGATACGCAGTATTTT. This chain links TRBV24-1 with TRBJ2-3, with a possible D match to TRBD1 (7 bases). V was clipped by 6 bases and J by 4 bases, with 10 bases between them. There are 13 residues in the CDR3. Germline CDR1 and CDR2: KGHDR and SFDVKD.

The chain carries TRBV7-9 and TRBJ2-3; TRBD1 might be the D (6 bases). Germline CDR1 and CDR2: SEHNR and FQNEAQ (reference sequence). V was cut by 5 bases and J by 8 bases, with 11 bases left in between. CDR3 size: 12 residues. The CDR3 nucleotides are TGTGCCAGCAGCGAGACAGGAGGTACGCAGTATTTT. It specifies CASSETGGTQYF.

This clonotype was picked up a small number of times. The chain combines TRBV12-5 with TRBJ2-7; no clear D. The CDR3 sequence is 17 residues long. V dropped 3 bases and J dropped 0 bases, with 18 bases sitting between them. Germline V gene sequence: CDR1 LGHNT, CDR2 FRNRAP. The CDR3 DNA reads TGTGCTAGTGGTTTTTTCGTAGAGTTAGGAAACTCCTACGAGCAGTACTTC. This codes for CASGFFVELGNSYEQYF.

The V and J genes are TRBV27 and TRBJ2-1; 8 bases are shared with TRBD1. J was trimmed by 5 bases and V by 5 bases; bases with no gene match: 5. Germline CDR1 MNHEY, CDR2 SMNVEV (reference sequence). This CDR3 region has 14 residues. The CDR3 region has the DNA TGTGCCAGCAGTCGACAGGGGTCCAACAATGAGCAGTTCTTC. It is translated as CASSRQGSNNEQFF.

Remarks on this clonotype: A read error may be the cause here, since a much bigger clone is one base away. V and J are TRBV5-6 and TRBJ2-7, with a possible D match to TRBD2 (5 bases). This CDR3 is 12 amino acids long. Germline CDR1 SGHDT, CDR2 YYEEEE. V was clipped by 5 bases and J by 6 bases, with 12 bases between them. In DNA form, the CDR3 reads TGTGCCAGCAGACGACTACGGGGCGAGCAGTACTTC. This gives the protein CASRRLRGEQYF.

This clonotype was detected a few times. A much larger clone differs from this one at a single base, so this may be a read error. The chain has TRBV3-1 and TRBJ2-1; a weak D match, TRBD2 (6 bases). Per germline, CDR1 LGHDT and CDR2 YNNKEL (reference sequence). Between the trimmed V and J ends, which lost 4 bases and 4 bases, there was a span of 8 bases. The CDR3 is 13 amino acids. The CDR3 sequence: CASSRLDYNEQFF. CDR3 DNA sequence: TGTGCCAGCAGCCGACTAGATTACAATGAGCAGTTCTTC.

This clonotype turned up a few times. This sequence joins TRBV4-1 and TRBJ1-2; D remains unclear. CDR3 length equals 15 residues. The V gene's germline CDR1 is MGHRA and CDR2 YSYEKL. The ends were cut back, 4 bases at V and 7 bases at J, with 19 bases in the middle. This CDR3 is CASSPGQGELRGYTF. CDR3 in DNA: TGCGCCAGCAGCCCAGGCCAAGGAGAGCTACGTGGCTACACCTTC.

This chain links TRBV4-2 with TRBJ2-5; TRBD2 matches 14 bases. Germline V gives CDR1 LGHNA, CDR2 YNFKEQ. Trimming removed 0 bases from V and 2 bases from J; junction bases left unmatched: 8. This CDR3 region has 19 residues. DNA for the CDR3: TGTGCCAGCAGCCAAGATCCAGTCGGGACTAGCGGGGGTCAAGAGACCCAGTACTTC. It is translated as CASSQDPVGTSGGQETQYF.

In this sample, this clonotype turned up a few times. The chain employs TRBV5-1 and TRBJ2-7; 11 bases align to TRBD2. CDR3 length: 18 residues. Trimming removed 1 base from V and 3 bases from J; junction bases left unmatched: 12. The germline gives CDR1 SGHRS, CDR2 YFSETQ. The CDR3 bases are TGCGCCAGCAGCTTGTCCCCAAAGGGACTAGCGGCCAACTACGAGCAGTACTTC. Its translation: CASSLSPKGLAANYEQYF. Based on the CDR3 plus reference TRBV5-1 and TRBJ2-7, the full variable domain is KAGVTQTPRYLIKTRGQQVTLSCSPISGHRSVSWYQQTPGQGLQFLFEYFSETQRNKGNFPGRFSGRQFSNSRSEMNVSTLELGDSALYLCASSLSPKGLAANYEQYFGPGTRLTVT.

This clonotype was observed at least ten times. J is TRBJ2-4 and V is TRBV29-1; possibly TRBD1 for D (6 bases). Germline V gives CDR1 SQVTM, CDR2 ANQGSEA. The CDR3 consists of 12 residues. Trimming pared 5 bases from V and 5 bases from J, leaving 10 bases between. DNA of the CDR3: TGCAGCGTTAGGACAGACCAAAACATTCAGTACTTC. Translating gives CSVRTDQNIQYF. Combining the CDR3 with reference TRBV29-1 and TRBJ2-4 gives the whole variable domain SAVISQKPSRDICQRGTSLTIQCQVDSQVTMMFWYRQQPGQSLTLIATANQGSEATYESGFVIDKFPISRPNLTFSTLTVSNMSPEDSSIYLCSVRTDQNIQYFGAGTRLSVL.

V and J are TRBV20-1 and TRBJ1-2; D call uncertain. The CDR3 has 11 residues. The ends were cut back, 3 bases at V and 7 bases at J, with 9 bases in the middle. Germline assignment: CDR1 DFQATT and CDR2 SNEGSKA (reference sequence). CDR3 bases: TGCAGTGCTAGTCGGGCGGCTGGCTACACCTTC. Its protein is CSASRAAGYTF.

V gene TRBV7-6 combines with J gene TRBJ1-1; D is ambiguous. Per germline, CDR1 SGHVS and CDR2 FNYEAQ. V was pared by 4 bases and J by 2 bases, with 11 bases between. CDR3 size: 14 residues. CDR3 DNA sequence: TGTGCCAGCAGCTCGCACGGGATAAACACTGAAGCTTTCTTT. Amino acids: CASSSHGINTEAFF.

The rearrangement links TRBV29-1 to TRBJ2-2; perhaps TRBD1 as D (5 bases). The CDR3 consists of 12 residues. CDR1 and CDR2 (germline): SQVTM, ANQGSEA. Trimming removed 6 bases at V and 4 bases at J, with 9 bases between. The chain's CDR3 is CSVVTATGELFF. CDR3 DNA sequence: TGCAGCGTCGTGACAGCCACCGGGGAGCTGTTTTTT.

The rearrangement uses TRBV12-3 or TRBV12-4 and TRBJ2-1; 9 bases match TRBD2. V lost 8 bases, J lost 7 bases, and 6 bases stayed unmatched. The CDR3 extends over 13 amino acids. This CDR3 is CASAGGAPNEQFF. The CDR3 coding sequence is TGTGCCAGCGCGGGGGGGGCACCTAATGAGCAGTTCTTC.

This sequence joins TRBV5-1 and TRBJ2-4; perhaps TRBD1 as D (5 bases). Germline V lookup: CDR1 SGHRS, CDR2 YFSETQ. This CDR3 contains 19 residues. V lost 0 bases and J 0 bases, leaving 19 bases between the germline ends. The CDR3 loop is CASSLGRARASVAKNIQYF. The CDR3, as DNA: TGCGCCAGCAGCTTGGGTCGGGCCAGGGCCTCAGTAGCCAAAAACATTCAGTACTTC.

Notes on this clonotype: The junction differs from germline at one of its ends, possibly a read error. The chain recombines TRBV11-1 with TRBJ2-1; no firm D call. Germline-derived CDR1 and CDR2 are SGHAT and FQDESV (reference sequence). CDR3 length: 14 residues. The CDR3 nucleotides read TGTGCCAGCAGCGGCCCAGATTTTCACAATGAGCAGTTGTTC. Its protein is CASSGPDFHNEQLF.

The chain uses TRBV24-1 and TRBJ2-1, with D unclear. The CDR3 spans 13 residues. The germline V gene has CDR1 KGHDR and CDR2 SFDVKD. Trimming removed 4 bases from V and 8 bases from J, with 11 bases in between. The CDR3 sequence is CATSEGSIDEQFF. The CDR3 DNA is TGTGCCACCAGTGAGGGTAGCATCGATGAGCAGTTCTTC.

This clonotype was detected only once. The chain combines TRBV6-5 with TRBJ1-5, with 9 bases lining up with TRBD1. The germline gives CDR1 MNHEY, CDR2 SVGAGI. The CDR3 contains 15 residues. The V segment lost 5 bases and the J segment 6 bases; nucleotides outside the gene matches: 8. CDR3 region: CASSPSGTGTQPQHF. The DNA for the CDR3 is TGTGCCAGCAGTCCGTCCGGGACAGGGACTCAGCCCCAGCATTTT.

Points on this clonotype: This could be a read error, since a much larger clone is one nucleotide away. The DNA for the CDR3 is TGTGCCAGCGGTCCTGACAGGGGGCTTGGCTATGGCTACACCTTC. Translated: CASGPDRGLGYGYTF. The chain employs TRBV12-3 or TRBV12-4 and TRBJ1-2, with 10 nucleotides matching TRBD1. The length of the CDR3 is 15 residues. J was trimmed by 4 bases and V by 8 bases; bases with no gene match: 10.

Remarks on this clonotype: One base away lies a much larger clone, so this may be a sequencing read error. The rearrangement joins TRBV29-1 to TRBJ2-1; no definite D call. Germline-derived CDR1 and CDR2 are SQVTM and ANQGSEA. The CDR3 covers 14 residues. Trimming pared 0 bases from V and 5 bases from J, leaving 11 bases between. The CDR3 sequence: CSVEESGSHNEQFF. CDR3 nucleotide sequence: TGCAGCGTTGAAGAGTCGGGCAGCCACAATGAGCAGTTCTTC.

This clonotype showed up many times. J is TRBJ2-1 and V is TRBV11-2; a possible D gene is TRBD1 (6 bases). The CDR3 runs to 14 residues. CDR1 is SGHAT and CDR2 is FQNNGV in the germline V gene. Trimming cost V 4 bases and J 4 bases, with 11 bases left between them. The CDR3 spells CASSWADRYNEQFF. The CDR3, as DNA: TGTGCCAGCAGCTGGGCAGACAGGTACAATGAGCAGTTCTTC. Based on the CDR3 plus reference TRBV11-2 and TRBJ2-1, the full variable domain is EAGVAQSPRYKIIEKRQSVAFWCNPISGHATLYWYQQILGQGPKLLIQFQNNGVVDDSQLPKDRFSAERLKGVDSTLKIQPAKLEDSAVYLCASSWADRYNEQFFGPGTRLTVL.

Points on this clonotype: A much more abundant neighbour one base away suggests this may be a read error. This chain links TRBV5-5 with TRBJ2-1; a possible D gene is TRBD1 (5 bases). The length of the CDR3 is 14 residues. CDR1 and CDR2 from the germline V gene are SGHKS and YYEKEE (reference sequence). V lost 5 bases to trimming and J lost 13 bases, with 22 bases between them. The CDR3 nucleotides are TGTGCCAGCAGGGCTACGAGAGGACAAGAGACCCAGTTCTTC. The encoded protein is CASRATRGQETQFF.

This clonotype occurred a few times. The genes are TRBV10-3 and TRBJ2-5; D possibly corresponds to TRBD2 (5 bases). The germline V gene has CDR1 ENHRY and CDR2 SYGVKD. The CDR3 is 18 amino acids. V lost 3 bases to trimming and J lost 4 bases, with 24 bases between them. The CDR3 protein is CAISDVPASRKRGETQYF. Written as DNA, the CDR3 is TGTGCCATCAGTGATGTGCCGGCTAGCAGAAAACGGGGAGAGACCCAGTACTTC.

This chain connects TRBV20-1 to TRBJ2-5; 8 bases map to TRBD1. The tail of the sequence fits TRBJ2-7 better, so the J call may be wrong. This CDR3 contains 15 residues. Germline values: CDR1 DFQATT, CDR2 SNEGSKA (reference sequence). The CDR3 bases are TGCAGTGCTAGAGATGGGGGGACAGGACCCTACGAGCAGTACTTC. This gives the protein CSARDGGTGPYEQYF.

The chain joins TRBV7-8 to TRBJ2-4; D not resolved. The CDR3 is made up of 14 amino acids. The germline V gene has CDR1 SGHVS and CDR2 FQNEAQ. The V gene lost 3 bases and the J gene lost 7 bases, with 13 bases spanning the gap. Here the CDR3 reads CASSLSFVGNIQYF. CDR3 in DNA: TGTGCCAGCAGCTTGTCTTTCGTGGGCAACATTCAGTACTTC.

This clonotype showed up just a few times. V is TRBV20-1 and J is TRBJ2-1; 7 nucleotides match TRBD1. Per germline, CDR1 DFQATT and CDR2 SNEGSKA (reference sequence). Trimming cost V 3 bases and J 7 bases; bases outside gene matches: 12. This CDR3 is built from 15 residues. The CDR3 nucleotides are TGCAGTGCTAGTCTCTGGCAGGGGGAAGGAAATGAGCAGTTCTTC. It codes for CSASLWQGEGNEQFF.